A single sample gave rise to the 8 T cell receptor beta chains below, sequenced in a study of human T cells and chemical hapten exposure. The time point: pre-sensitization, week 0. Documented treatment: therapeutic diphenylcyclopropenone sensitization with weekly scalp DPC. TCRdb ran MiXCR on the RACE reads and lists one entry per CDR3 protein. The sample shows about 64,000 distinct CDR3 sequences, 11% of them seen only once. This material consisted of whole blood, taken in connection with sensitization to the hapten diphenylcyclopropenone (DPC). These receptors all stem from a middle-aged woman with alopecia areata. Some clones in this sample may be carry-over from other donors' samples.

This clonotype was counted at least ten times. J is TRBJ1-2 and V is TRBV7-9, with D tentatively TRBD1 (5 bases). Germline CDR1 SEHNR, CDR2 FQNEAQ (reference sequence). V dropped 0 bases and J dropped 7 bases, with 12 bases sitting between them. The CDR3 is 14 residues long. The CDR3: CASSLAGRDSGYTF. DNA for the CDR3: TGTGCCAGCAGCTTAGCTGGCAGAGACAGTGGCTACACCTTC.

This clonotype was observed many times. The CDR3 bases are TGTGCCAGCAGCGACAGGGGAGGATATGGCTACACCTTC. Its translation is CASSDRGGYGYTF. V is TRBV27 and J is TRBJ1-2; 8 bases agree with TRBD1. J was trimmed by 5 bases and V by 6 bases; bases with no gene match: 5. From germline, CDR1 is MNHEY and CDR2 SMNVEV (reference sequence). This CDR3 spans 13 amino acids.

A few counts support this clonotype. The rearrangement joins TRBV6-6 to TRBJ2-5, with 8 nucleotides matching TRBD2. This CDR3 region has 16 residues. The V segment lost 4 bases and the J segment 7 bases; nucleotides outside the gene matches: 14. The germline V gene has CDR1 MNHNY and CDR2 SVGAGI (reference sequence). In DNA form, the CDR3 reads TGTGCCAGCAGTTCCCCCGGACTAGCCCATGGTGTGACCCAGTACTTC. Translation: CASSSPGLAHGVTQYF.

This chain joins TRBV19 and TRBJ2-7; D is unclear. The CDR3 covers 16 residues. Germline V gene data show CDR1 as LNHDA and CDR2 as SQIVND (reference sequence). The V and J ends lost 6 bases and 5 bases respectively, with 23 bases between them. CDR3: CASSSYPKPPRDEQYF. CDR3 in DNA: TGTGCCAGTAGCTCTTACCCGAAACCTCCTAGGGACGAGCAGTACTTC. The full variable domain, completed using reference TRBV19 and TRBJ2-7, is DGGITQSPKYLFRKEGQNVTLSCEQNLNHDAMYWYRQDPGQGLRLIYYSQIVNDFQKGDIAEGYSVSREKKESFPLTVTSAQKNPTAFYLCASSSYPKPPRDEQYFGPGTRLTVT.

This clonotype has more than one count but fewer than ten. The CDR3 coding sequence is TGCAGCGTCCTACCCGGGACAGGGGCGGCAGATACGCAGTATTTT. Translating it yields CSVLPGTGAADTQYF. The chain uses TRBV29-1 and TRBJ2-3; the match to TRBD1 covers 10 bases. The CDR3 consists of 15 residues. The V gene's germline CDR1 is SQVTM and CDR2 ANQGSEA. The junction had 10 bases not matched to a gene; V was cut back by 6 bases and J by 4 bases.

This clonotype has only a few counts. The chain links TRBV6-2 or TRBV6-3 to TRBJ1-1; unclear D gene. CDR1 is MNHEY, CDR2 SVGEGT, per germline. CDR3 length: 13 residues. V shed 1 base and J shed 1 base, with 4 bases lying between them. In nucleotides, the CDR3 is TGTGCCAGCAGTTACTGGGGGAACACTGAAGCTTTCTTT. It is translated as CASSYWGNTEAFF.

This clonotype was recorded many times. The rearrangement joins TRBV12-3 or TRBV12-4 to TRBJ1-2; D is perhaps TRBD1 (6 bases). CDR3 length equals 14 residues. Trimming removed 7 bases from V and 4 bases from J, with 16 bases in between. Here the CDR3 DNA reads TGTGCCAGCACTTTGGACAGCTCGACCTATGGCTACACCTTC. It codes for CASTLDSSTYGYTF.

There are a few counts of this clonotype. The V and J genes are TRBV11-2 and TRBJ2-6; 7 bases are shared with TRBD2. This CDR3 comprises 15 residues. Germline trimming cut 6 bases from V and 4 bases from J; bases unmatched to any gene: 6. Germline V gene sequence: CDR1 SGHAT, CDR2 FQNNGV. CDR3 in DNA: TGTGCCAGCAGTTTGGGAGCGGGAGGGGCCAACGTCCTGACTTTC. This gives the protein CASSLGAGGANVLTF.